This T cell receptor (beta chain) came from a study of blood T cell repertoires in COVID-19. The V gene lost 11 bases and the J gene lost 4 bases, with 20 bases spanning the gap. The germline gives CDR1 MNHEY, CDR2 SMNVEV (reference sequence). This CDR3 is built from 14 residues. This clone appeared a few times. Per the original data handling: Researchers report that nucleated cell counts were estimated from reference gene primer amplification. TCRdb's table, derived via immunoSEQ multiplex PCR, lists solely in-frame clones and lacks some. From that table come the V and J calls and clone size; the DNA was used to work out D and trimming. The sample lists more than 200,000 clones; roughly 80% were seen once.

The specimen sequenced was peripheral blood. This chain uses TRBV27 with TRBJ2-5; D remains ambiguous. The receptor's source is a woman in her seventies with active or convalescent COVID-19. The CDR3 nucleotides read TGTGCCGCGGCCTCGGCCTCAAGATTAGAGACCCAGTACTTC. The encoded protein is CAAASASRLETQYF.